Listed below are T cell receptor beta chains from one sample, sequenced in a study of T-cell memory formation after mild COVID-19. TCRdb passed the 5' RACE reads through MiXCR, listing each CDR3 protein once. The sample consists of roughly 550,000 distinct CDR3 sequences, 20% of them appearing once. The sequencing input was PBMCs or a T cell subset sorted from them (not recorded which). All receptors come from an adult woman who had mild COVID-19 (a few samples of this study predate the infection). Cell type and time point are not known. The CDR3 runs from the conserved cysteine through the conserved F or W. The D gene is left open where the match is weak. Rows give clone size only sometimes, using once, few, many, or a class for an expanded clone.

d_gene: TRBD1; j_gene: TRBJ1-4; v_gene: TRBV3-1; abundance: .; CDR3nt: TGTGCCAGCAGCGTACGACAGGGATCATATGAAAAACTGTTTTTT; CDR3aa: CASSVRQGSYEKLFF
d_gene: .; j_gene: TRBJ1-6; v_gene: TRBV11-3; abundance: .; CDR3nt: TGTGCCAGCAGCTTATCCGGGGGAGAGTCACCCCTCCACTTT; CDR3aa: CASSLSGGESPLHF
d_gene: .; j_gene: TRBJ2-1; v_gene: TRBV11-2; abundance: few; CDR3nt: TGTGCCAGCAGAATGTACAATGAGCAGTTCTTC; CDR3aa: CASRMYNEQFF
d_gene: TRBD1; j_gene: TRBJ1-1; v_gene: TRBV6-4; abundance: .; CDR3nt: TGTGCCAGCAGCCAACAGGGGGTCCACACTGAAGCTTTCTTT; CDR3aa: CASSQQGVHTEAFF
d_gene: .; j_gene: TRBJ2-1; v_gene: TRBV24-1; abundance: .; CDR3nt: TGTGCCACCAGTGGGGTACAGGGATTCTCCTACACTGAGCAGTTCTTC; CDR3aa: CATSGVQGFSYTEQFF
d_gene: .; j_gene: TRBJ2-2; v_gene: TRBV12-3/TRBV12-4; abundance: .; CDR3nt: TGTGCCAGCAGTCCGGCCCGCTCGGTTACGACCGGGGAGCTGTTTTTT; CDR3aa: CASSPARSVTTGELFF
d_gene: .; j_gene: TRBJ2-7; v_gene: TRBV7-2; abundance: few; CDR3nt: TGTGCCAGCAGCACCGGGAGCAGCTACGAGCAGTACTTC; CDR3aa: CASSTGSSYEQYF
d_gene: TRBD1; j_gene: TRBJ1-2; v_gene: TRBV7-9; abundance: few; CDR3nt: TGTGCCAGCAGCATCGCGACAGGGGGGTATGGCTACACCTTC; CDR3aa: CASSIATGGYGYTF
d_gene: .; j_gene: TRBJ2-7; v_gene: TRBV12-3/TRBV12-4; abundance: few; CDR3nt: TGTGCCAGCACCTTGGGAAGCCCCGACTACGAGCAGTACTTC; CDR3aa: CASTLGSPDYEQYF
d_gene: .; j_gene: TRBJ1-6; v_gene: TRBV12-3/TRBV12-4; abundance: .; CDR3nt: TGTGCCAGCAGTTTATCGGGAGGAAATTCACCCCTCCACTTT; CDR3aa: CASSLSGGNSPLHF
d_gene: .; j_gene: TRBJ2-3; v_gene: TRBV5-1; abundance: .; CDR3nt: TGCGCCAGCAGCTTTTTAGGATCCGTTCCTAGCACAGATACGCAGTATTTT; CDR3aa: CASSFLGSVPSTDTQYF
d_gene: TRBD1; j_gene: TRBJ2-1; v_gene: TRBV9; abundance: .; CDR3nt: TGTGCCAGCAGCGTCGGGACAGGGGGCGGATTCGATGAGCAGTTCTTC; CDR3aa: CASSVGTGGGFDEQFF
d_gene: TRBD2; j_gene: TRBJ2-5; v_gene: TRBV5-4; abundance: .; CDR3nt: TGTGCCAGCAGCTTCCAGCGGGGACCCCAAGAGACCCAGTACTTC; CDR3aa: CASSFQRGPQETQYF
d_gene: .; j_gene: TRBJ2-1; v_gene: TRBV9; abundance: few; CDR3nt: TGTGCCAGCAGCCCCCCCAGGGGCAATGAGCAGTTCTTC; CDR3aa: CASSPPRGNEQFF
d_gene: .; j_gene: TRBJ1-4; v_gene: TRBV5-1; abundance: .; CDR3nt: TGCGCCAGCAGCTGGGGGCTTAATGAAAAACTGTTTTTT; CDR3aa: CASSWGLNEKLFF
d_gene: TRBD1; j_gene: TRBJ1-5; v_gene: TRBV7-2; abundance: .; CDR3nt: TGTGCCAGCACCGAGTGGTCAGGGGGGGGCCAGCCCCAGCATTTT; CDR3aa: CASTEWSGGGQPQHF
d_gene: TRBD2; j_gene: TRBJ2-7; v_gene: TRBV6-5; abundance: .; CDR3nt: TGTGCCAGCAGGGGCCGGGGGGCCTACGAGCAGTACTTC; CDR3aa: CASRGRGAYEQYF
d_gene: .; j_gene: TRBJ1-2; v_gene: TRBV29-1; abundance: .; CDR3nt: TGCAGCGTTATTGGACAAACCAACTATGGCTACACCTTC; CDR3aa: CSVIGQTNYGYTF
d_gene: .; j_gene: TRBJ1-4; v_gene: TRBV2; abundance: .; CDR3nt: TGTGCCAGCAATCGGGAGGCTAATGAAAAACTGTTTTTT; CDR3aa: CASNREANEKLFF
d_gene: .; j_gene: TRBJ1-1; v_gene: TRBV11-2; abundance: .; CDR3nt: TGTGCCAGCAGCTCGAACCGGAACACTGAAGCTTTCTTT; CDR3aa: CASSSNRNTEAFF
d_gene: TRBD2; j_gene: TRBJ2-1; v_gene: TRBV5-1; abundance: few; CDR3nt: TGCGCCAGCGGACTCGCACGGGGGGGCCATGAGCAGTTCTTC; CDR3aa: CASGLARGGHEQFF
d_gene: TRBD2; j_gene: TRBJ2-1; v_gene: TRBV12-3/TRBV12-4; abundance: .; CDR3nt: TGTGCCAGCAGTTCCCGTACAGCGGGATCCGATGAGCAGTTCTTC; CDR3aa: CASSSRTAGSDEQFF
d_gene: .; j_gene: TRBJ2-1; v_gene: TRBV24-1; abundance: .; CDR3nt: TGTGCCACCAGTGATTTGAAGGGGTGGAGCTACAATGAGCAGTTCTTC; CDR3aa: CATSDLKGWSYNEQFF
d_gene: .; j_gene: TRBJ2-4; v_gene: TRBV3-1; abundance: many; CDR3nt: TGTGCCAGCAGTCCGGGCCGGCTAGCCAAAAACATTCAGTACTTC; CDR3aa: CASSPGRLAKNIQYF
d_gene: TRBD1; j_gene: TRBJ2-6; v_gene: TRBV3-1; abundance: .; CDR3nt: TGTGCCAGCAGCCAGGGACAGGGCCAGTCTGGGGCCAACGTCCTGACTTTC; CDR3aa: CASSQGQGQSGANVLTF
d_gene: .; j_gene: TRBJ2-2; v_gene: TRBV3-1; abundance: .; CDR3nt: TGTGCCAGCAGCCAAGAACAAGACAGGAACACCGGGGAGCTGTTTTTT; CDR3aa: CASSQEQDRNTGELFF
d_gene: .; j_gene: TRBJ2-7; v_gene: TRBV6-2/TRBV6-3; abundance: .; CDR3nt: TGTGCCAGCAGTCCCAGACATCCTTACTCCTACGAGCAGTACTTC; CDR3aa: CASSPRHPYSYEQYF